The clone carrying this T cell receptor (beta chain) appeared a few times. Its cognate antigen is unknown. The data were taken from a study of human T cells and chemical hapten exposure. Overall study: While the approximately 22-week study was under way, patients received diphenylcyclopropenone on the scalp every week. Findings and caveats of the study: Relative to controls, expanded TCRs formed significantly more large CDR3 similarity clusters.

Time point denoted: pre-sensitization, week 0. The sample's treatment: therapeutic diphenylcyclopropenone sensitization with weekly scalp DPC. Prior to each patch test being applied, blood was drawn. The germline CDR1 and CDR2 sequences are MNHEY and SVGEGT. There are 16 residues in the CDR3. Trimming took 0 bases from V and 9 from J; bases not matched to a gene: 10. The library labeled individual cDNA molecules by adding unique molecular identifiers to them. Using its own MiXCR run on the RACE reads, TCRdb lists one record per CDR3 protein. The data contain 280,000 or so distinct CDR3 sequences, 7.7% of them singletons.

Sequencing was performed on whole blood, taken in connection with sensitization to the hapten diphenylcyclopropenone (DPC). The TCR was taken from a man between 18 and 29 years old with alopecia areata. Some clones in this sample may be carry-over from other donors' samples. V is TRBV6-2 or TRBV6-3 and J is TRBJ2-1; 8 positions match TRBD2. CDR3 in amino acids: CASSYSPLGAGGEQFF. DNA of the CDR3: TGTGCCAGCAGTTACTCCCCCCTTGGTGCGGGGGGTGAGCAGTTCTTC.